Listed below are T cell receptor beta chains from one sample, sequenced in a study of blood T cell repertoires in COVID-19. Clones were read by immunoSEQ multiplex PCR, and TCRdb kept only the in-frame ones, dropping some. The sample lists just over 150,000 clones, over 75% occurring once. The sample consisted of peripheral blood. Receptors originate from a middle-aged woman with acute or convalescent COVID-19. Each CDR3 is given with its conserved first and last residue. A D gene is named only where the DNA matches it firmly. The size field is filled for only some rows; it gives once, few, many or a size class.

d_gene	v_gene	abundance	j_gene	CDR3nt	CDR3aa
.	TRBV15	.	TRBJ1-1	TGTGCCACCAGCACCGAAACAGAGATGAACACTGAAGCTTTCTTT	CATSTETEMNTEAFF
.	TRBV19	.	TRBJ1-1	TGTGCCAGTAGTATAGCTAAGAACACTGAAGCTTTCTTT	CASSIAKNTEAFF
TRBD1	TRBV10-3	.	TRBJ2-3	TGTGCCATCAGTGACGGACAGGGTAGCACAGATACGCAGTATTTT	CAISDGQGSTDTQYF
.	TRBV24-1	.	TRBJ2-5	TGTGCCACCAGTGACCCTGGGCCAGGTAATCCAGAGACCCAGTACTTC	CATSDPGPGNPETQYF
.	TRBV27	.	TRBJ1-6	TGTGCCAGCAGTTTAGGGTCGCAGGGTGGCCTTTCACCCCTCCACTTT	CASSLGSQGGLSPLHF
TRBD1	TRBV15	.	TRBJ2-7	TGTGCCACCAGCAGTGGGACAGGGCTCCGGGAGCAGTACTTC	CATSSGTGLREQYF
.	TRBV28	.	TRBJ1-5	TGTGCCAGCAGTTTAACTGGCCGAATACTCCTCCAGGGCAATCAGCCCCAGCATTTT	CASSLTGRILLQGNQPQHF
.	TRBV7-2	.	TRBJ1-2	TGTGCCAGCAGAAGAACGAAAGGGGGGGCTGGCTACACCTTC	CASRRTKGGAGYTF
TRBD1	TRBV28	many	TRBJ2-2	TGTGCCAGCAGTTTGGCAGGACAGGGCATCGGGGAGCTGTTTTTT	CASSLAGQGIGELFF
.	TRBV12-3/TRBV12-4	.	TRBJ1-3	TGTGCCAGCAGTCCCGACAGGTCTGCCATATATTTT	CASSPDRSAIYF
TRBD1	TRBV30	.	TRBJ1-3	TGTGCCTGGGGGACAGGTTCAAGCTCTGGAAACACCATATATTTT	CAWGTGSSSGNTIYF
.	TRBV12-5	.	TRBJ2-3	TGTGCTAGTGGTTTGGTACTAAAGGTTAGCACAGATACGCAGTATTTT	CASGLVLKVSTDTQYF